This T cell receptor (beta chain) was profiled in a study of blood T cell repertoires in COVID-19 (TCRdb year 2020). Some background on the complete study: Collaborator samples came from the United States, Italy and Spain and covered acute and convalescent phases of COVID-19. The prospective study material was composed of cDNA or gDNA derived from T cells, B-cell-depleted T cells, or PBMCs. The dataset comprised deeply sampled blood TCRbeta repertoires from subjects exposed to, actively infected with, or recovered from COVID-19. A freely available public database, intended as a resource for researchers studying the immune response to SARS-CoV-2, is where the repertoires were released. The samples were drawn from the first 160 participants of the ongoing ImmuneRACE study and from 1,254 subjects provided by 6 global collaborators. Nearly every sample came with metadata listing a de-identified subject ID, COVID-19 status, age in years and sex. Where available, HLA class I and class II types were taken from metadata supplied by the sample provider and were not determined by assay-based typing.

The full study reports these points: Clinical and demographic metadata were provided uncurated, with the amount varying by source and participant.

TCRbeta CDR3 regions were amplified from genomic DNA by means of the immunoSEQ Assay, a bias-controlled multiplex PCR. The authors' pipeline ran thus. The number of nucleated cells in each sample was estimated from the amplification of reference gene primers within the assay. To quantify the absolute abundance of each unique TCRbeta CDR3 rearrangement, sequence reads were collapsed and filtered. For each sample, productive Simpson clonality was calculated by taking the square root of Simpson's diversity index across productive rearrangements. TCRdb took over this immuneACCESS table, retaining in-frame rearrangements with V and J assigned. Such tables are incomplete; in checked studies, under half of the missing clones stem from an unresolved V gene, and the remainder is unexplained. V, J and clone size are taken as reported in that table, and D and trimming were inferred from the DNA itself. The sample data list about 90,000 clones, and about nine tenths of these were observed just once. The top ten clones comprise about 5.5% of the sample.

Whole blood was collected in K2EDTA tubes by collaborating institutions according to the institutions' own protocols. For TCRbeta analysis, collaborators shipped samples as frozen whole blood, isolated PBMCs, or DNA extracted from either of those sample types. This clone was observed a handful of times. The antigen it recognizes is unknown. No base-level quality is on record; no much larger clone is a single base apart. The clonotype was recovered from a man in his forties or fifties with acute or convalescent COVID-19. The sample comprised peripheral blood.

The nucleotide sequence is given as TGTGCCAGCAGTTCGGGGGGTTTCTCCTATAATTCACCCCTCCACTTT. It translates as CASSSGGFSYNSPLHF. The sequence links TRBV27 to TRBJ1-6, and perhaps TRBD1 as D gene, on 5 matching bases. From the cysteine through the phenylalanine, the CDR3 covers 16 amino acids. CDR3 DNA is the only sequence kept; it has 48 bases, read in frame from the first base. From the germline V gene (reference sequence), CDR1 is MNHEY and CDR2 is SMNVEV. Trimming removed 4 bases from V and 0 bases from J, leaving 10 bases between the germline ends.